These 30 T cell receptor beta chains originate from one sample sequenced in a study of blood T cell repertoires in COVID-19. The method was immunoSEQ multiplex PCR; TCRdb's version includes in-frame clones alone and lacks a portion of them. This table has tens of thousands of clones, 82% appearing once. Specimen: peripheral blood. These receptors came from a woman of 80 years or more with acute or convalescent COVID-19.

The chain employs TRBV28 and TRBJ2-2; no clear D gene. The CDR3 spans 14 residues. Per the germline V gene, CDR1 is MDHEN and CDR2 is SYDVKM. Deletions cut 2 bases from V and 1 base from J, with 5 bases between. CDR3: CASSLAQNTGELFF. CDR3 in DNA: TGTGCCAGCAGTTTAGCGCAGAACACCGGGGAGCTGTTTTTT.

J is TRBJ2-7 and V is TRBV27; D gene unclear. In germline, CDR1 is MNHEY, CDR2 SMNVEV (reference sequence). The V gene lost 0 bases and the J gene lost 5 bases, with 8 bases spanning the gap. There are 13 residues in the CDR3. This CDR3 is CASSLSAVHEQYF. The CDR3, as DNA: TGTGCCAGCAGTTTATCGGCCGTACACGAGCAGTACTTC.

This chain joins TRBV19 and TRBJ2-1; D is uncertain. The CDR3 consists of 13 residues. The germline V gene encodes CDR1 LNHDA and CDR2 SQIVND (reference sequence). Between the trimmed V and J ends, which lost 3 bases and 6 bases, there was a span of 9 bases. The CDR3 coding sequence is TGTGCCAGTAGTATCGTAGTCCCCAATGAGCAGTTCTTC. This codes for CASSIVVPNEQFF.

The chain combines TRBV24-1 with TRBJ2-3, with 8 bases identical to TRBD2. The length of the CDR3 is 15 residues. Germline values: CDR1 KGHDR, CDR2 SFDVKD. V trimming: 6 bases; J trimming: 4 bases; junction bases outside the gene matches: 8. CDR3 loop: CATSSREGSADTQYF. Here the CDR3 DNA reads TGTGCCACCAGTTCTCGGGAGGGGAGTGCAGATACGCAGTATTTT.

The chain carries TRBV5-1 and TRBJ2-7; 8 positions match TRBD1. Germline V CDR1 and CDR2: SGHRS, YFSETQ. V gave up 5 bases and J gave up 2 bases; unmatched junction bases: 6. The CDR3 has 14 amino acids. Written as DNA, the CDR3 is TGCGCCAGCAGAAACCTACAGGGGGCCTACGAGCAGTACTTC. Translated, it gives CASRNLQGAYEQYF.

This sequence joins TRBV2 and TRBJ1-1; D is uncertain. V was shortened by 3 bases and J by 0 bases, with 11 bases between the two germline ends. This CDR3 region has 15 residues. Germline V gene lookup returns CDR1 SNHLY and CDR2 FYNNEI. Written as DNA, the CDR3 is TGTGCCAGCAGTGAGAGGCGCCAAATGAACACTGAAGCTTTCTTT. Translating gives CASSERRQMNTEAFF.

The gene calls are TRBV28 and TRBJ1-1; TRBD1 matches at 7 bases. V trimming: 5 bases; J trimming: 4 bases; junction bases outside the gene matches: 7. The CDR3 contains 14 residues. From germline, CDR1 is MDHEN and CDR2 SYDVKM. This chain's CDR3 is CASSPTGRATEAFF. The CDR3 coding sequence is TGTGCCAGCAGTCCGACAGGGCGCGCCACTGAAGCTTTCTTT.

V and J are TRBV2 and TRBJ1-4; D remains ambiguous. This CDR3 region has 14 residues. Looked up from germline, CDR1 is SNHLY and CDR2 is FYNNEI. V was trimmed by 3 bases and J by 5 bases, leaving 10 bases between them. The CDR3 DNA reads as TGTGCCAGCAGTGAGAGCTACGTGAATGAAAAACTGTTTTTT. It yields the protein CASSESYVNEKLFF.

The chain uses TRBV14 and TRBJ2-7; D unclear. The CDR3 extends over 14 amino acids. Trimming removed 0 bases at V and 0 bases at J, with 6 bases between. Germline CDR1 SGHDN, CDR2 FVKESK. The CDR3 region is CASSQDAYSYEQYF. CDR3 nucleotide sequence: TGTGCCAGCAGCCAAGACGCGTACTCCTACGAGCAGTACTTC.

The V and J genes are TRBV3-1 (or the pseudogene TRBV3-2) and TRBJ1-2, with 10 bases that match TRBD1. The germline CDR1 and CDR2 sequences are LGHDT and YNNKEL (reference sequence). V gave up 3 bases and J gave up 8 bases; unmatched junction bases: 3. The CDR3 covers 13 residues. The CDR3 region is CASSHGTGDGYTF. In DNA form, the CDR3 reads TGTGCCAGCAGCCACGGGACAGGGGACGGCTACACCTTC.

The rearrangement joins TRBV29-1 to TRBJ1-2; 9 bases map to TRBD1. The CDR3 sequence is 15 residues long. Germline V gene data show CDR1 as SQVTM and CDR2 as ANQGSEA. V trimming: 4 bases; J trimming: 10 bases; junction bases outside the gene matches: 16. This CDR3 is CSVGQGQGFFLAYTF. CDR3 in DNA: TGCAGCGTTGGCCAGGGACAGGGTTTTTTTTTGGCCTACACCTTC.

The chain links TRBV2 to TRBJ2-2; tentative D call: TRBD2 (5 bases). The CDR3 covers 16 residues. Trimming removed 7 bases from V and 2 bases from J, with 17 bases in between. Germline V gene sequence: CDR1 SNHLY, CDR2 FYNNEI. In DNA, the CDR3 is TGTGCCAGCACGGCTCTGACGGGAATAAACACCGGGGAGCTGTTTTTT. Protein: CASTALTGINTGELFF.

This sequence joins TRBV10-3 and TRBJ2-1, with D hard to call. Deletions cut 4 bases from V and 0 bases from J, with 4 bases between. This CDR3 comprises 13 residues. Germline V gives CDR1 ENHRY, CDR2 SYGVKD. The CDR3 here is CAISVGSYNEQFF. CDR3 DNA: TGTGCCATCAGTGTCGGCTCCTACAATGAGCAGTTCTTC.

The rearrangement links TRBV4-2 to TRBJ1-1; D unresolved. Germline lookup yields CDR1 LGHNA and CDR2 YNFKEQ. This CDR3 spans 13 amino acids. Deletions cut 0 bases from V and 7 bases from J, with 9 bases between. CDR3 sequence (DNA): TGTGCCAGCAGCCAAGAATCCGGGTTTGAAGCTTTCTTT. Encoded protein: CASSQESGFEAFF.

This clone was counted a single time. The chain carries TRBV5-1 and TRBJ1-1, with 7 bases identical to TRBD1. V lost 0 bases to trimming and J lost 0 bases; unmatched junction nucleotides: 2. The CDR3 spans 15 residues. The germline V gene encodes CDR1 SGHRS and CDR2 YFSETQ. CDR3 amino acids: CASSLGDSMNTEAFF. CDR3 sequence (DNA): TGCGCCAGCAGCTTGGGGGACAGCATGAACACTGAAGCTTTCTTT.

The chain carries TRBV28 and TRBJ1-2; 7 nucleotides match TRBD1. The CDR3 totals 14 residues. CDR1 and CDR2 (germline): MDHEN, SYDVKM. Trimming at V came to 7 bases and at J to 2 bases, leaving 7 bases not matched to a gene. In DNA form, the CDR3 reads TGTGCCAGCACCCTTTGGGGACAGAACTATGGCTACACCTTC. This translates into CASTLWGQNYGYTF.

The V gene is TRBV6-5, the J gene TRBJ1-2; 10 bases fit TRBD1. V shed 2 bases and J 7 bases; nucleotides not matched to a gene: 4. The germline CDR1 and CDR2 sequences are MNHEY and SVGAGI. CDR3 length: 14 residues. The CDR3 is CASSYTGQGVGYTF. The CDR3 coding sequence is TGTGCCAGCAGTTACACAGGACAGGGGGTTGGCTACACCTTC.

The chain joins TRBV28 to TRBJ2-5, with 7 nucleotides matching TRBD1. Germline V lookup: CDR1 MDHEN, CDR2 SYDVKM. The V and J ends lost 3 bases and 4 bases, in that order; junction bases with no gene match: 2. The length of the CDR3 is 13 residues. The CDR3 nucleotides are TGTGCCAGCAGTTTCCCAGGGGGAGAGACCCAGTACTTC. This translates into CASSFPGGETQYF.

Only a few counts were recorded for this clone. This chain links TRBV7-3 with TRBJ2-7; D is possibly TRBD2 (6 bases). Trimming took 3 bases from V and 3 from J, leaving 9 bases between them. The CDR3 runs to 13 residues. Germline loops: CDR1 SGHTA, CDR2 FQGTGA. The CDR3 spells CASSLGGHYEQYF. The CDR3, as DNA: TGTGCCAGCAGCTTGGGGGGTCACTACGAGCAGTACTTC.

The rearrangement uses TRBV24-1 and TRBJ2-7; TRBD1 is a possible D gene (6 bases). The CDR3 runs to 15 residues. V gave up 2 bases and J gave up 2 bases, with 12 bases separating them. Per the germline V gene, CDR1 is KGHDR and CDR2 is SFDVKD. The DNA for the CDR3 is TGTGCCACCAGTGATTCCGGGACAAGGCCCTACGAGCAGTACTTC. As protein: CATSDSGTRPYEQYF.

The J gene is TRBJ2-7, the V gene TRBV30; 7 nucleotides line up with TRBD1. Trimming removed 2 bases from V and 6 bases from J; junction bases left unmatched: 7. There are 13 residues in the CDR3. Germline V CDR1 and CDR2: GTSNPN, SVGIG (reference sequence). CDR3 sequence reads: CAWSPTGYGEQYF. DNA of the CDR3: TGTGCCTGGAGTCCGACAGGGTACGGCGAGCAGTACTTC.

The chain recombines TRBV6-5 with TRBJ1-1; the D gene is possibly TRBD1 (5 bases). Per germline, CDR1 MNHEY and CDR2 SVGAGI. Trimming removed 0 bases from V and 8 bases from J, with 16 bases in between. The CDR3 totals 15 residues. CDR3 loop: CASSYSITGETEAFF. In DNA form, the CDR3 reads TGTGCCAGCAGTTACTCGATTACGGGGGAGACCGAAGCTTTCTTT.

This chain uses TRBV5-1 with TRBJ2-7, with a tentative D call TRBD1 (6 bases). Germline V gene lookup returns CDR1 SGHRS and CDR2 YFSETQ. The CDR3 totals 14 residues. V was shortened by 0 bases and J by 4 bases, with 11 bases between the two germline ends. The CDR3 bases are TGCGCCAGCAGCTTGGACAGGGAGTTGTACGAGCAGTACTTC. Protein: CASSLDRELYEQYF.

J is TRBJ2-7 and V is TRBV5-1; 12 bases line up with TRBD2. The CDR3 totals 14 residues. J was trimmed by 4 bases and V by 3 bases; bases with no gene match: 2. Germline V gives CDR1 SGHRS, CDR2 YFSETQ. CDR3 amino acids: CASSSSGGVYEQYF. In DNA form, the CDR3 reads TGCGCCAGCAGCTCTAGCGGGGGGGTTTACGAGCAGTACTTC.

On this clone itself: Mismatch with germline at one junction end may stem from a read error. The V call is TRBV10-1, the J call TRBJ1-1; 8 nucleotides match TRBD1. This CDR3 is 16 amino acids long. CDR1 is WNHNN, CDR2 SYGVQD, per germline (reference sequence). CDR3 loop: CASDAGGASSGTEAFF. The CDR3 DNA is TGCGCCAGCGACGCAGGGGGCGCCTCGTCGGGCACTGAAGCTTTCTTC.

The chain carries TRBV19 and TRBJ2-3; D ambiguous. The CDR3 totals 13 residues. CDR1 LNHDA and CDR2 SQIVND come from the germline V gene (reference sequence). V lost 2 bases and J 3 bases, leaving 6 bases between the germline ends. The CDR3 DNA follows: TGTGCCAGTAGTATAAGCGTTACAGATACGCAGTATTTT. Protein sequence: CASSISVTDTQYF.

The CDR3 spells CASERRIAGGSGELFF. The DNA of the CDR3 is TGTGCCAGCGAGCGTAGGATCGCGGGAGGCTCCGGGGAGCTGTTTTTT. V is TRBV9 and J is TRBJ2-2, with 8 bases fitting TRBD2. The germline gives CDR1 SGDLS, CDR2 YYNGEE. The junction had 14 bases not matched to a gene; V was cut back by 7 bases and J by 6 bases. The CDR3 has 16 amino acids.

The V call is TRBV11-2, the J call TRBJ2-1; TRBD2 matches 8 bases. This CDR3 has 18 amino acids. V dropped 1 base and J dropped 0; count of bases not matched to a gene: 8. The germline V gene encodes CDR1 SGHAT and CDR2 FQNNGV. The CDR3 loop reads CASSLASGGSTSYNEQFF. The CDR3 DNA reads as TGTGCCAGCAGCTTAGCCTCGGGAGGGTCAACCTCCTACAATGAGCAGTTCTTC.

The table lists this clone with a few counts. The chain joins TRBV30 to TRBJ2-2; a possible D gene is TRBD1 (6 bases). The ends were cut back, 4 bases at V and 0 bases at J, with 9 bases in the middle. Germline loops: CDR1 GTSNPN, CDR2 SVGIG (reference sequence). This CDR3 comprises 14 residues. The CDR3, as DNA: TGTGCCTGGAAGGGGACAACGAACACCGGGGAGCTGTTTTTT. Amino acid sequence: CAWKGTTNTGELFF.

The CDR3 nucleotides read TGTGCCAGCAGCTCGTTATCAGGGTCGACTGAAGCTTTCTTT. Protein: CASSSLSGSTEAFF. V and J are TRBV13 and TRBJ1-1; weak D call: TRBD1 (5 bases). Trimming removed 4 bases from V and 5 bases from J, with 14 bases in between. CDR3 length: 14 residues. Germline V gives CDR1 PRHDT, CDR2 FYEKMQ (reference sequence).